These T cell receptor beta chains were read from a single sample in a study of cytomegalovirus exposure and HLA in healthy donors. Profiled with immunoSEQ multiplex PCR; TCRdb holds only in-frame clones, not every one. The table shows hundreds of thousands of clones, with roughly 85% occurring only once. The sequenced sample consisted of PBMCs. The receptors originated from a young woman in good health and CMV-seronegative. Each CDR3 is given with its conserved first and last residue. D genes are given only for firm matches. The listing skips clone size in some rows; elsewhere it reads once, few, many or a size class.

TRBV10-2,-,TRBJ2-4,-,TGCGCCAGCAGTGACACTAAAAACATTCAGTACTTC,CASSDTKNIQYF
TRBV7-2,TRBD2,TRBJ2-5,-,TGTGCCAGCAGCCGCCTAGCGGGAGGGACCCAGTACTTC,CASSRLAGGTQYF
TRBV6-1,-,TRBJ2-7,-,TGTGCCAGCACCCGGACAGTGCGCTACGAGCAGTACTTC,CASTRTVRYEQYF
TRBV7-2,TRBD1,TRBJ1-4,few,TGTGCCAGCAGCTCGACAGGGCTTGGGGAAAAACTGTTTTTT,CASSSTGLGEKLFF
TRBV19,TRBD1,TRBJ1-2,-,TGTGCCAGTAGTACAGGGGGCGAAATACTTTATGGCTACACCTTC,CASSTGGEILYGYTF
TRBV27,-,TRBJ1-1,-,TGTGCCAGCAGTTTACAACAGGGCACTGAAGCTTTCTTT,CASSLQQGTEAFF
TRBV7-3,TRBD2,TRBJ2-1,-,TGTGCCAGCAGCTATCTAGCGGCCGGGATGGATGAGCAGTTCTTC,CASSYLAAGMDEQFF
TRBV11-2,-,TRBJ2-7,once,TGTGCCAGCAGCTTACTCAGGGATGGTGAGCAGTACTTC,CASSLLRDGEQYF
TRBV5-8,-,TRBJ2-7,once,TGTGCCAGCAGCAAGACAGGCTACGAGCAGTACTTC,CASSKTGYEQYF
TRBV28,-,TRBJ1-2,-,TGTGCCAGCAGTTTTAAGGGGGGCTACACCTTC,CASSFKGGYTF
TRBV5-1,TRBD2,TRBJ2-1,-,TGCGCCAGCAGCCCGGGACTAGCGGCCGATGAGCAGTTCTTC,CASSPGLAADEQFF
TRBV5-4,-,TRBJ2-1,-,TGTGCCAGCACGCTAACAGGTCCTCTTACCTACAATGAGCAGTTCTTC,CASTLTGPLTYNEQFF
TRBV29-1,-,TRBJ2-4,-,TGCAGCGTGGGGGGTTCTGAGGACATTCAGTACTTC,CSVGGSEDIQYF
TRBV7-3,TRBD1,TRBJ2-7,-,TGTGCCAGCATCCATGAACCGCGACAGGGGGCGATGTTCTACGAGCAGTACTTC,CASIHEPRQGAMFYEQYF
TRBV13,TRBD1,TRBJ1-2,-,TGTGCCAGCAGCCAGACAGGGATCCCTGGCTACACCTTC,CASSQTGIPGYTF
TRBV6-5,-,TRBJ1-1,-,TGTGCCAGCAGCTTCCAACGGCTAAGAGGGGGAGCTTTCTTT,CASSFQRLRGGAFF
TRBV19,TRBD1,TRBJ1-4,-,TGTGCCAGTAGTATATCCTGGGGGACAGTAGGAGAAAAACTGTTTTTT,CASSISWGTVGEKLFF
TRBV18,-,TRBJ2-7,-,TGTGCCAGCTCACCCAGCACGGGGGAATACTACGAGCAGTACTTC,CASSPSTGEYYEQYF
TRBV14,-,TRBJ2-7,-,TGTGCCAGCAGCCTCGGGGATTACGCGCCGTCCGACGAGCAGTACTTC,CASSLGDYAPSDEQYF
TRBV6-5,TRBD1,TRBJ1-6,few,TGTGCCAGCAGTACCCTTGGGACAGATAATTCACCCCTCCACTTT,CASSTLGTDNSPLHF
TRBV7-2,TRBD2,TRBJ2-1,-,TGTGCCAGCAGCTTAGTAGCGGCTAGCGGTATAAGCTCCTACAATGAGCAGTTCTTC,CASSLVAASGISSYNEQFF
TRBV11-3,TRBD2,TRBJ2-7,-,TGTGCCAGAGTCTTCCCGGGACTAGCGGGCCTCGAGCAGTACTTC,CARVFPGLAGLEQYF